This entry features one T cell receptor beta chain sequence. Its antigen is still unknown. A modified ARM-PCR protocol with three rounds of nested PCR amplified TCRbeta. MiXCR was run by TCRdb on the multiplex PCR reads, yielding one entry per CDR3 protein. Of 70,000 or so distinct CDR3 sequences in the sample, approximately 63% were seen once. Trimming took 8 bases from V and 4 from J, leaving 18 bases between them. The CDR3 has 15 amino acids. Germline V gene lookup returns CDR1 MDHEN and CDR2 SYDVKM. These data come from a study of tumor and adjacent non-tumor tissue in lung cancer. Study results and limitations: Shorter survival was associated with higher TCR diversity in tumors.

This sample's RNA came from whole unsorted tissue. This sequence originates from a man aged 50-59 years with non-small cell lung cancer. The specimen was lung tumor tissue. The chain recombines TRBV28 with TRBJ1-5, with a tentative D call TRBD1 (6 bases). Written as DNA, the CDR3 is TGTGCCAGCCTGGGCTGGGGGCTCGGGAATCAGCCCCAGCATTTT. As protein: CASLGWGLGNQPQHF.